A single sample gave rise to the 15 T cell receptor beta chains below, sequenced in a study of regulatory T cells in long-lasting Graves disease (dated by TCRdb to the early 2020s). The receptor library was made with multiplex PCR. The sequencer listed for this sample is Illumina HiSeq 4000. CDR3 regions were amplified by Arm-PCR with iRepertoire HTBI primers to construct TCR beta libraries. TCRdb reworked the public reads: Q25 trimming with fastp, MiXCR clone assembly, productive beta chains retained. Entries that share a CDR3 protein sequence are merged under the most common genes and DNA. This sample gives 600,000 to 650,000 distinct CDR3 sequences in total; about 15% of them show up just once. The ten largest clonotypes hold more than 15% of the sample. This sample's time point label indicates: newly diagnosed GD, antithyroid drugs for less than 3 months. For both TCR sequencing and RNA sequencing, RNA was extracted from PBMCs in TRIzol.

These data are also associated with another study on T cells in Graves' hyperthyroidism and ophthalmopathy.

Here the sequenced sample was peripheral blood mononuclear cells (PBMCs), taken at new diagnosis, from a patient treated with antithyroid drugs. The receptors were gathered from a woman aged 25 to 39 with Graves disease. Donor details come from another sample of the same person, matched by shared clones.

This clonotype was recorded a few times. The V call is TRBV18, the J call TRBJ1-2; D is unclear. This CDR3 has 12 amino acids. Germline CDR1 reads KGHSH; CDR2 reads LQKENI. V was clipped by 3 bases and J by 4 bases, with 6 bases between them. This CDR3 reads CASSPDPYGYTF. CDR3 coding DNA: TGTGCCAGCTCACCCGACCCCTATGGCTACACCTTC.

This clonotype was seen just once. The rearrangement links TRBV6-2 or TRBV6-3 to TRBJ2-7, with D tentatively TRBD2 (5 bases). V was cut by 0 bases and J by 1 base, with 7 bases left in between. CDR1 is MNHEY, CDR2 SVGEGT, per germline. The CDR3 is 14 residues long. The CDR3 here is CASSYSGESYEQYF. CDR3 DNA: TGTGCCAGCAGTTACTCTGGGGAGTCCTACGAGCAGTACTTC.

Ten or more counts support this clonotype. V usage is TRBV7-8 and J usage is TRBJ1-4, with D hard to call. The V end was cut by 6 bases, the J end by 0 bases, with 11 bases between. Germline CDR1 is SGHVS and CDR2 is FQNEAQ. The CDR3 is 15 amino acids. CDR3 protein: CASSRTYTTNEKLFF. The CDR3 nucleotides read TGTGCCAGCAGTCGTACGTACACAACTAATGAAAAACTGTTTTTT. The variable domain in full, completed from reference TRBV7-8 and TRBJ1-4, reads GAGVSQSPRYKVAKRGQDVALRCDPISGHVSLFWYQQALGQGPEFLTYFQNEAQLDKSGLPSDRFFAERPEGSVSTLKIQRTQQEDSAVYLCASSRTYTTNEKLFFGSGTQLSVL.

The CDR3 spells CAWNTGSTNEKLFF. CDR3 bases: TGTGCCTGGAATACAGGGTCTACTAATGAAAAACTGTTTTTT. The gene calls are TRBV30 and TRBJ1-4; perhaps TRBD1 as D (6 bases). Trimming cost V 4 bases and J 2 bases, with 11 bases left between them. The CDR3 covers 14 residues. From germline, CDR1 is GTSNPN and CDR2 SVGIG (reference sequence).

This clonotype was found a few times. The chain recombines TRBV6-1 with TRBJ2-7; a weak D match, TRBD1 (6 bases). CDR1 and CDR2 (germline): MNHNS, SASEGT. Trimming pared 7 bases from V and 1 base from J, leaving 11 bases between. CDR3 length: 13 amino acids. CDR3 sequence reads: CASKMDSSYEQYF. CDR3 bases: TGTGCCAGCAAGATGGACAGTTCCTACGAGCAGTACTTC.

This clonotype appeared a few times. This rearrangement joins TRBV11-2 to TRBJ1-1; the D gene is possibly TRBD1 (6 bases). Germline V gene data show CDR1 as SGHAT and CDR2 as FQNNGV. CDR3 length: 15 residues. With 6 bases removed from V and 4 bases from J, the gap between germline ends came to 18 bases. The CDR3 is CASRPTGFVGTEAFF. CDR3 sequence (DNA): TGTGCCAGCAGACCAACAGGGTTTGTAGGCACTGAAGCTTTCTTT.

This rearrangement joins TRBV4-2 to TRBJ2-1; no firm D call. Deletions cut 4 bases from V and 7 bases from J, with 14 bases between. Looked up from germline, CDR1 is LGHNA and CDR2 is YNFKEQ. There are 14 residues in the CDR3. The CDR3 sequence is CASSPGGGVNEQFF. The CDR3 DNA sequence: TGTGCCAGCAGCCCCGGCGGTGGTGTAAATGAGCAGTTCTTC.

This clonotype was found a few times. V gene TRBV6-5 combines with J gene TRBJ2-1; no clear D gene. The V and J ends lost 2 bases and 10 bases respectively, with 6 bases between them. The CDR3 has 11 amino acids. In germline, CDR1 is MNHEY, CDR2 SVGAGI. The CDR3 sequence: CASSYGREQFF. CDR3 bases: TGTGCCAGCAGTTACGGGCGGGAGCAGTTCTTC.

This clonotype was counted ten times or more. The chain combines TRBV5-1 with TRBJ2-7; D is perhaps TRBD2 (7 bases). Germline-derived CDR1 and CDR2 are SGHRS and YFSETQ. The CDR3 runs to 14 residues. The V and J ends lost 3 bases and 2 bases respectively, with 12 bases between them. Written as DNA, the CDR3 is TGCGCCAGCAGCTGGGGGGGCGGAACCTACGAGCAGTACTTC. Protein sequence: CASSWGGGTYEQYF.

This clonotype was seen a few times. The J gene is TRBJ2-1, the V gene TRBV7-9; 7 bases align to TRBD2. The V gene's germline CDR1 is SEHNR and CDR2 FQNEAQ (reference sequence). Germline trimming cut 5 bases from V and 7 bases from J; bases unmatched to any gene: 20. The CDR3 spans 18 residues. CDR3 amino acids: CASSPPGGWRELVNEQFF. CDR3 in DNA: TGTGCCAGCAGCCCCCCTGGAGGGTGGCGGGAGTTGGTTAATGAGCAGTTCTTC.

This clonotype appeared once. A read error may be the cause here, since a much bigger clone is one base away. The chain recombines TRBV6-9 with TRBJ1-4; possibly TRBD1 for D (6 bases). The germline gives CDR1 MNHGY, CDR2 SVAAGI. Trimming left V 3 bases short and J 5 bases short, with 10 bases between. This CDR3 contains 14 residues. The CDR3 reads CASSYVGGNEKLFF. Written as DNA, the CDR3 is TGTGCCAGCAGTTACGTAGGGGGGAATGAAAAACTGTTTTTT.

Ten or more counts support this clonotype. This chain joins TRBV24-1 and TRBJ2-7, with TRBD2 matching 7 bases. V lost 0 bases to trimming and J lost 6 bases; unmatched junction nucleotides: 7. CDR1 is KGHDR and CDR2 is SFDVKD in the germline V gene. CDR3 size: 15 residues. CDR3 nucleotide sequence: TGTGCCACCAGTGATTTGCGAGCGGGAAGTGGCGAGCAGTACTTC. Protein sequence: CATSDLRAGSGEQYF.

There are a few counts of this clonotype. The rearrangement uses TRBV7-3 and TRBJ2-3, with D unclear. CDR3 length: 14 amino acids. V was cut by 5 bases and J by 1 base, with 10 bases left in between. Germline loops: CDR1 SGHTA, CDR2 FQGTGA. The CDR3 protein is CASSTRIGTDTQYF. CDR3 DNA: TGTGCCAGCAGCACCAGGATCGGCACAGATACGCAGTATTTT.

In this sample, this clonotype turned up many times. V gene TRBV20-1 combines with J gene TRBJ1-1; D might be TRBD1 (5 bases). The V gene lost 6 bases and the J gene lost 5 bases, with 19 bases spanning the gap. The CDR3 runs 14 residues. From germline, CDR1 is DFQATT and CDR2 SNEGSKA (reference sequence). CDR3 sequence reads: CSAPGDRRRTEAFF. CDR3 DNA: TGCAGTGCCCCCGGGGACCGTAGGCGGACTGAAGCTTTCTTT.

The rearrangement joins TRBV10-3 to TRBJ2-7; 7 nucleotides line up with TRBD1. CDR3 length: 14 residues. V gave up 2 bases and J gave up 2 bases; unmatched junction bases: 3. Germline V CDR1 and CDR2: ENHRY, SYGVKD. The CDR3 loop is CAISEVGTAYEQYF. The CDR3 coding sequence is TGTGCCATCAGTGAGGTCGGGACAGCCTACGAGCAGTACTTC.